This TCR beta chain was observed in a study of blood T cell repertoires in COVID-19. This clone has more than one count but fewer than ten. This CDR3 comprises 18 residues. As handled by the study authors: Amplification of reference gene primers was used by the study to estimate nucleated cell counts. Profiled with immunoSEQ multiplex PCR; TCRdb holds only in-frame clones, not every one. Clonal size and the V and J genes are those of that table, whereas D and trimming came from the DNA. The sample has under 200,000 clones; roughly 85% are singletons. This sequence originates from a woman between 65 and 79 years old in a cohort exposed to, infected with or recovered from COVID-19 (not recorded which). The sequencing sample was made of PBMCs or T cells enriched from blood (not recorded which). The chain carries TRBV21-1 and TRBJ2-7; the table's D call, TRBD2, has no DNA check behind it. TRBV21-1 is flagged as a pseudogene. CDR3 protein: CASSNGTKCRLITYEQYF. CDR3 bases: TGTGCCAGCAGCAATGGAACGAAGTGCCGACTGATTACCTACGAGCAGTACTTC.